Below are 2 T cell receptor beta chains sequenced from a single sample in a study of T-cell reconstitution after alpha-beta-depleted transplantation in children. Preparation of the TCRbeta library used unique molecular identifiers. TCRdb ran MiXCR on the PCR reads and lists one entry per CDR3 protein. The sample includes roughly 150,000 distinct CDR3 sequences, 11% seen only once; the top ten take over 10%. Sequenced here: PBMCs, sampled before TCRalphabeta/CD19-depleted stem cell transplant. These receptors were collected from a boy aged 2 to 10 with acute myeloid leukemia, due to receive a stem cell transplant.

This clonotype was picked up many times. J is TRBJ2-7 and V is TRBV15, with TRBD2 identical over 8 bases. This CDR3 has 16 amino acids. The V gene end was trimmed by 0 bases and the J gene end by 0 bases; junction bases not matched to a gene: 4. Germline assignment: CDR1 LNHNV and CDR2 YYDKDF (reference sequence). The CDR3 protein is CATSRDKGLDSYEQYF. Written as DNA, the CDR3 is TGTGCCACCAGCAGAGATAAGGGACTAGACTCCTACGAGCAGTACTTC. The full variable domain, its missing parts supplied by reference TRBV15 and TRBJ2-7, is DAMVIQNPRYQVTQFGKPVTLSCSQTLNHNVMYWYQQKSSQAPKLLFHYYDKDFNNEADTPDNFQSRRPNTSFCFLDIRSPGLGDTAMYLCATSRDKGLDSYEQYFGPGTRLTVT.

This clonotype was found many times. J is TRBJ2-3 and V is TRBV5-1; no reliable D call. The CDR3 sequence is 14 residues long. The V end lost 1 base, the J end lost 2 bases, and 8 bases lay between the germline ends. CDR1 is SGHRS, CDR2 YFSETQ, per germline. The CDR3 protein is CASSLTVPTDTQYF. The CDR3 DNA reads as TGCGCCAGCAGCTTGACGGTACCCACAGATACGCAGTATTTT.